This T cell receptor beta chain came from a study of T cells in Graves' hyperthyroidism and ophthalmopathy. RNA transcripts yielded amplified TCR beta CDR3 regions. First-round RT-PCR of the TCR CDR3 relied on the HTBI primer set. A single record per CDR3 protein comes from TCRdb applying MiXCR to the multiplex PCR reads. The table shows roughly 290,000 distinct CDR3 sequences, with around 13% occurring only once. The CDR3 is 15 residues long. Trimming left V 5 bases short and J 1 base short, with 12 bases between. Germline V CDR1 and CDR2: LGHDT, YNNKEL (reference sequence). At least ten counts were recorded for this clonotype.

The sequence derives from a middle-aged woman with Graves' hyperthyroidism. Sequencing was carried out using blood. The chain employs TRBV3-1 and TRBJ2-4, with D maybe TRBD1 (6 bases). The CDR3 region is CASSKAGDAKNIQYF. CDR3 coding DNA: TGTGCCAGCAGCAAGGCAGGGGATGCCAAAAACATTCAGTACTTC.